This T cell receptor beta chain was profiled in a study of cytomegalovirus exposure and HLA in healthy donors. Study-wide findings and caveats: Across donors, sequencing depth was assumed by presence/absence analyses to be roughly uniform. A few CMV-associated chains were confirmed in vitro to be specific for CMV antigens.

Amplification used 60 Vbeta primers and 13 Jbeta primers. Some clones are missing from TCRdb's copy, which holds only in-frame ones; the method was immunoSEQ multiplex PCR. Among around 150,000 clones listed, roughly four fifths were seen once. Comments on this clone: Its target is not known.

Those who donated were healthy bone marrow donors. CDR1 SGHRS and CDR2 YFSETQ come from the germline V gene. CDR3 length equals 14 residues. Trimming stripped 3 bases from V and 3 bases from J, with 10 bases between. This clonotype originated in a young man in good health and CMV-seropositive. Sequencing was performed on PBMCs. This chain uses TRBV5-1 with TRBJ1-3, with D hard to call. The CDR3 DNA is TGCGCCAGCAGCTCCCAGAACAGTGGAAACACCATATATTTT. Its translation is CASSSQNSGNTIYF.